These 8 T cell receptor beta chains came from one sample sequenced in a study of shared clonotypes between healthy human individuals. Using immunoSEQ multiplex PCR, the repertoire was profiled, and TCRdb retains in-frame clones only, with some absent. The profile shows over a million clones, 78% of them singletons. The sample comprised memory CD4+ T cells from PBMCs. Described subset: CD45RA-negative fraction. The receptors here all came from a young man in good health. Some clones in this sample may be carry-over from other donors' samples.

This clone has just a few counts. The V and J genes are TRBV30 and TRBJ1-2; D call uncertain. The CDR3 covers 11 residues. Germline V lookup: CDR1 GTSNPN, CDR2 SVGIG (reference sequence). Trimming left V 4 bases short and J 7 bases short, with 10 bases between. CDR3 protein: CAWTRVGGYTF. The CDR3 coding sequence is TGTGCCTGGACCCGGGTTGGTGGCTACACCTTC.

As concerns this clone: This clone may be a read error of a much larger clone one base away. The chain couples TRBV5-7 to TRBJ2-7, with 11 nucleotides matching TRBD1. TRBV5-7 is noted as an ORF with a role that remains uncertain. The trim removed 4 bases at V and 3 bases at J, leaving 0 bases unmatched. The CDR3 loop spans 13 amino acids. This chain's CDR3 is CASSGTGGYEQYF. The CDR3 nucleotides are TGTGCCAGCAGCGGGACAGGGGGCTACGAGCAGTACTTC.

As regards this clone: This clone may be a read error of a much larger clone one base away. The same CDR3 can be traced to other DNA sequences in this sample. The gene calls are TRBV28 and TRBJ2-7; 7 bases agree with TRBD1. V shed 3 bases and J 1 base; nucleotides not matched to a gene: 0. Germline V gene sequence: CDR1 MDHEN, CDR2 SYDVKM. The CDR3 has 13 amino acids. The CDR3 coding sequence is TGTGCCAGCAGTTTGGGACAGTCCTACGAGCAGTACTTC. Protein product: CASSLGQSYEQYF.

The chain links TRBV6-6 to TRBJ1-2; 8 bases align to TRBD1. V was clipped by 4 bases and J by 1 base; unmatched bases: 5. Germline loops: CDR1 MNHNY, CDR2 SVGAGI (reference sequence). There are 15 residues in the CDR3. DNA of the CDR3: TGTGCCAGCAGTTTCGGGACAGGCCGTAACTATGGCTACACCTTC. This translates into CASSFGTGRNYGYTF.

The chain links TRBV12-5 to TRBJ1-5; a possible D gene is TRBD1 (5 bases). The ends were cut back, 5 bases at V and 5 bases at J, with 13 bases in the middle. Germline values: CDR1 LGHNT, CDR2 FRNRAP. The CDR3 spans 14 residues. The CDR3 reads CASGLRVAHQPQHF. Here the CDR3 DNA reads TGTGCTAGTGGTCTCAGGGTGGCCCATCAGCCCCAGCATTTT.

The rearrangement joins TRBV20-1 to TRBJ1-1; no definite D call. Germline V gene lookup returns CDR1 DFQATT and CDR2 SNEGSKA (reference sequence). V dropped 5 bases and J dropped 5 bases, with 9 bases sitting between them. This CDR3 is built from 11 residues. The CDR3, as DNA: TGCAGTGCTGGAGCGAGGACTGAAGCTTTCTTT. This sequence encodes CSAGARTEAFF.

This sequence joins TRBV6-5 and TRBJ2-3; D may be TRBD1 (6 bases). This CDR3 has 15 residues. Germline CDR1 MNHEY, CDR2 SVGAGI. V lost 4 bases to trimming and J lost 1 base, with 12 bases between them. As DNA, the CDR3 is TGTGCCAGCAGTTCAACAGGGTTTGGCACAGATACGCAGTATTTT. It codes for CASSSTGFGTDTQYF.

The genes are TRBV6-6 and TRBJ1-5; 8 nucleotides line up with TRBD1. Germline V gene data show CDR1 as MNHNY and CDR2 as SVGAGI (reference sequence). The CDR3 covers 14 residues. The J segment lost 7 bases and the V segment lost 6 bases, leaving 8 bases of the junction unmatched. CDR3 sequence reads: CASSRDRSRQPQHF. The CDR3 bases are TGTGCCAGCAGCCGGGACAGGTCAAGACAGCCCCAGCATTTT.